This T cell receptor (beta chain) came from a study of tumor and adjacent non-tumor tissue in lung cancer. Study outcomes and limitations: Top 100 clones took a larger repertoire share in normal lung.

TCRbeta libraries were built with three rounds of nested PCR, modified from ARM-PCR. TCRdb reprocessed the multiplex PCR reads with MiXCR, giving one entry per CDR3 protein. The table includes tens of thousands of distinct CDR3 sequences, about 60% detected once. RNA was extracted from bulk tissue without any cell sorting. Newly diagnosed lung cancer patients had thoracic surgery in China, August–late 2014, without prior chemotherapy. This CDR3 has 11 residues. Trimming took off 2 bases at V and 15 bases at J, with 11 bases between the two ends. CDR1 is MNHNS and CDR2 is SASEGT in the germline V gene. In its sample, this clonotype was seen many times. Its antigen is still unknown.

J is TRBJ2-1 and V is TRBV6-1, with D hard to call. The TCR originated in a man in his fifties or sixties with non-small cell lung cancer. What was sequenced was lung tumor tissue. This CDR3 reads CASSEIPRLFF. The CDR3 bases are TGTGCCAGCAGTGAAATTCCCCGTCTGTTCTTC.